This T cell receptor (beta chain) was retrieved from a study of molecular identifiers for immune sequencing clone quantification. One entry per CDR3 protein results from TCRdb running MiXCR on the PCR reads. Among over 550,000 distinct CDR3 sequences listed, roughly 23% were seen once. This clonotype was counted only a few times. Its specificity is unknown. Naive CD8 T cells underwent sorting with the CD8+CD4-CCR7+CD45RA+ definition. V dropped 5 bases and J dropped 0 bases, with 19 bases sitting between them. This CDR3 is built from 17 residues. CDR1 and CDR2 (germline): MNHEY, SVGAGI. Study results and caveats: Clones exceeding 20 RNA copies carried over 97% of effector molecules but under 1% of naive-cell molecules.

The sequencing sample was made of naive CD8+ T cells from blood, with Jurkat cell RNA spiked in. The subset was: FACS-sorted CD8+CD4-CCR7+CD45RA+ naive T cells. The source of this sequence is a human donor in good health. Some libraries in this study had Jurkat cell RNA spiked in. The chain uses TRBV6-5 and TRBJ1-1; D gene unclear. Written as DNA, the CDR3 is TGTGCCAGCAGTCCCATCGGCAGTAACATCATGAACACTGAAGCTTTCTTT. It is translated as CASSPIGSNIMNTEAFF.